This T cell receptor (beta chain) originates from a study of T-cell reconstitution after alpha-beta-depleted transplantation in children (dated by TCRdb to 2016 to 2017). Study-wide context: Using TCR repertoire profiling, the study followed T-cell immune reconstitution in a quantitative way in children after TCRalphabeta/CD19-depleted allogeneic hematopoietic cell transplantation.

Per the publication, the treatment or condition label means: allogeneic hematopoietic cell transplantation with graft depleted of TCRalphabeta T cells and CD19 B cells. The transplant recipients were children given TCRalphabeta/CD19-depleted allogeneic hematopoietic cell grafts. This clonotype was detected once. This clone's antigen is unknown. Nothing much larger sits one base from this clone, and base qualities are not available. Just one read gives weak support. Here is what the overall study found, with its caveats: The frequencies of hyperexpanded clones fell over the following months, and after one year, T-cell counts and TCRbeta diversity were mostly attributed to newly produced T cells. In some patients, the high TCRbeta diversity seen at day 60 was put down to recipient T cells and intrathymic progenitors that had survived conditioning. The apparently early alphabetaT-cell count recovery about two months after transplant was reportedly dependent on only several hundred rapidly expanded clones derived from non-depleted graft cells.

Libraries were prepared through PCR. Sequencing was carried out with an Illumina HiSeq 2500. To normalize quantification of the TCRbeta repertoire, the TCR libraries were built with molecular barcoding that relied on unique molecular identifiers. The raw public data were reprocessed by TCRdb itself: fastp quality trimming at Q25, MiXCR clonotype calling, in-frame beta chains only. Records with the same CDR3 protein are collapsed into one entry carrying the most frequent genes and DNA. Here the sample has about 190,000 distinct CDR3 sequences; 8.5% to 14% occur a single time. Around 13% of the sample lies in the top ten. From its cysteine to its phenylalanine, the CDR3 spans 13 amino acids. Only the CDR3 part of the read is kept: 39 bases, read in frame from the first base. The germline ends are 10 bases apart after V is trimmed by 7 bases and J by 3 bases. Looking up the germline V gene yields CDR1 MDHEN and CDR2 SYDVKM.

The rearranged chain carries TRBV28 and TRBJ2-1; the D gene is possibly TRBD1 or TRBD2, each agreeing over 5 bases. The sequencing used PBMCs, collected before TCRalphabeta/CD19-depleted stem cell transplant. This TCR was sampled from a boy between 2 and 10 years old with acute myeloid leukemia, due to receive a stem cell transplant. The CDR3 sequence is CASKGPLYNEQFF. The DNA sequence reads TGTGCCAGCAAGGGACCCCTCTACAATGAGCAGTTCTTC.